Below are 8 T cell receptor beta chains sequenced from a single sample in a study of shared T cell receptors in the human thymus. The method was immunoSEQ multiplex PCR; TCRdb's version includes in-frame clones alone and lacks a portion of them. The sample contains more than 550,000 clones, 80% to 90% of which appear only once. These same records also appear under a second study, on human thymus T cells.

Material for sequencing was thymocytes. Receptor source: a girl under three years old with a congenital heart defect.

The rearrangement links TRBV28 to TRBJ2-3; D uncertain. Germline V gives CDR1 MDHEN, CDR2 SYDVKM. V lost 3 bases, J lost 2 bases, and 15 bases lay in between. The CDR3 extends over 16 amino acids. The CDR3 nucleotides read TGTGCCAGCAGTTTTGAACAGAGACCTTACACAGATACGCAGTATTTT. It codes for CASSFEQRPYTDTQYF. Using reference TRBV28 and TRBJ2-3 for the parts outside the CDR3, the full variable domain is DVKVTQSSRYLVKRTGEKVFLECVQDMDHENMFWYRQDPGLGLRLIYFSYDVKMKEKGDIPEGYSVSREKKERFSLILESASTNQTSMYLCASSFEQRPYTDTQYFGPGTRLTVL.

The count of this clone is one. The chain recombines TRBV28 with TRBJ1-2; the D is unclear. Germline assignment: CDR1 MDHEN and CDR2 SYDVKM. The V end lost 6 bases, the J end lost 3 bases, and 20 bases lay between the germline ends. The CDR3 consists of 16 residues. The CDR3, as DNA: TGTGCCAGCAGGGGAGCGGGAGGGAACTTCGACTATGGCTACACCTTC. This gives the protein CASRGAGGNFDYGYTF.

The rearrangement links TRBV28 to TRBJ2-3; D is uncertain. V was pared by 3 bases and J by 3 bases, with 16 bases between. Per germline, CDR1 MDHEN and CDR2 SYDVKM. This CDR3 is 16 amino acids long. The CDR3 here is CASSLESMAATDTQYF. Written as DNA, the CDR3 is TGTGCCAGCAGTTTGGAAAGTATGGCGGCTACAGATACGCAGTATTTT.

The rearrangement joins TRBV9 to TRBJ1-1; D may be TRBD1 (5 bases). Deletions cut 3 bases from V and 4 bases from J, with 22 bases between. There are 17 residues in the CDR3. Germline CDR1 reads SGDLS; CDR2 reads YYNGEE. CDR3 region: CASSAHTGDSLGTEAFF. The CDR3 DNA reads TGTGCCAGCAGCGCCCACACGGGGGACTCCCTCGGCACTGAAGCTTTCTTT. The full variable domain, in which reference TRBV9 and TRBJ1-1 provide the parts outside the CDR3, is DSGVTQTPKHLITATGQRVTLRCSPRSGDLSVYWYQQSLDQGLQFLIQYYNGEERAKGNILERFSAQQFPDLHSELNLSSLELGDSALYFCASSAHTGDSLGTEAFFGQGTRLTVV.

Of note for this clone: At one end, the junction sequence differs from germline, possibly due to a read error. The V call is TRBV20-1, the J call TRBJ1-1; 9 positions agree with TRBD1. The CDR3 covers 10 residues. CDR1 and CDR2 (germline): DFQATT, SNEGSKA (reference sequence). CDR3 nucleotides: TGCAGTGAAGCCGACCTCGACAGGGGGTTT. Translated, it gives CSEADLDRGF.

V is TRBV11-2 and J is TRBJ2-1; TRBD2 agrees at 14 bases. After removal of 5 bases from V and 9 bases from J, the junction contained 9 bases not matched to a gene. The CDR3 is 16 amino acids. CDR1 SGHAT and CDR2 FQNNGV come from the germline V gene. CDR3 bases: TGTGCCAGCAGCCACCGACTAGCGGGGGGGCCGAGTGAGCAGTTCTTC. It yields the protein CASSHRLAGGPSEQFF.

The chain employs TRBV25-1 and TRBJ1-1; 12 bases match TRBD1. The ends lost 8 bases at V and 0 bases at J; junction bases unmatched: 13. Germline CDR1 MGHDK, CDR2 SYGVNS. The CDR3 is 18 residues long. DNA for the CDR3: TGTGCCAGCTTGTATAAGAGGGGGACAGGGGGCATGAACACTGAAGCTTTCTTT. This gives the protein CASLYKRGTGGMNTEAFF.

This clone came up once. The rearrangement uses TRBV5-1 and TRBJ2-3; 9 bases align to TRBD2. The CDR3 runs 15 residues. J lost 4 bases, V lost 1 base, and 4 bases had no gene match. Germline V gene data show CDR1 as SGHRS and CDR2 as YFSETQ. The CDR3 sequence is CASSLRAGGPDTQYF. DNA of the CDR3: TGCGCCAGCAGCTTGCGGGCGGGGGGGCCAGATACGCAGTATTTT. Using reference TRBV5-1 and TRBJ2-3 for the parts outside the CDR3, the full variable domain is KAGVTQTPRYLIKTRGQQVTLSCSPISGHRSVSWYQQTPGQGLQFLFEYFSETQRNKGNFPGRFSGRQFSNSRSEMNVSTLELGDSALYLCASSLRAGGPDTQYFGPGTRLTVL.